These T cell receptor beta chains were read from a single sample in a study of long-term antiretroviral therapy in people with HIV. Libraries were prepared by immunoSEQ multiplex PCR; TCRdb keeps only in-frame clonotypes and omits some of them. The repertoire holds about 24,000 clones, around four fifths seen once, with roughly 15% in the top ten. This material consisted of unsorted PBMCs, taken around 4.3 years after starting antiretroviral therapy. The receptor set was obtained from a man in his thirties or forties with HIV. Each CDR3 is given with its conserved first and last residue. Each record gives: J gene, D gene, clone size, V gene, CDR3 DNA, CDR3 protein. D genes are given only for firm matches. Clone size is shown for a subset of rows, as once, few, many or a class of expanded clone.

TRBJ2-1 TRBD2 NA TRBV6-4 TGTGCCAGCAGTGACCGTCGGGAGGCCGGTCTTGGAGAGCAGTTCTTC CASSDRREAGLGEQFF
TRBJ2-5 NA NA TRBV9 TGTGCCAGCAGCGTCGGGTCCCCGGGGGATCGAGGGACCCAGTACTTC CASSVGSPGDRGTQYF
TRBJ2-4 TRBD2 once TRBV30 TGTGCCTGGAGTAACCGACTAGCGGGCCACAAAAACATTCAGTACTTC CAWSNRLAGHKNIQYF
TRBJ1-1 NA few TRBV12-2 TGTGCAAGTCGCTTAGCAACAGGGGGCCGGGAGGTGGAAGCTTTCTTT CASRLATGGREVEAFF
TRBJ2-1 NA few TRBV7-9 TGTGCCAGCAGGCCTCTCTTGGAGGGGGCTCGGCAACATGAGCAGTTCTTC CASRPLLEGARQHEQFF
TRBJ2-3 NA NA TRBV7-9 TGTGCCAGCAGCTCCGGGAAAGATACGCAGTATTTT CASSSGKDTQYF
TRBJ2-7 TRBD1 few TRBV4-3 TGCGCCAGCAGCCAAGGGACAGGGGTAAGCTACGAGCAGTACTTC CASSQGTGVSYEQYF
TRBJ2-2 NA NA TRBV27 TGTGCCAGCAGGCCGCTGGTGGGGGCGAACACCGGGGAGCTGTTTTTT CASRPLVGANTGELFF
TRBJ1-1 NA NA TRBV2 TGTGCCAGCAATGGGGGGGCGGCTGATCGGGGTGAAGCTTTCTTT CASNGGAADRGEAFF
TRBJ2-1 TRBD2 NA TRBV4-1 TGCGCCAGCAGCCAAGTGCCCCCCGGACTAGCGGGAGCCTCGGTGCAGTTCTTC CASSQVPPGLAGASVQFF
TRBJ2-1 TRBD2 NA TRBV5-4 TGTGCCAGCAGCCCGCGCCCCCCAACTAGCGGCCTAGAGCAGTTCTTC CASSPRPPTSGLEQFF
TRBJ1-5 TRBD1 NA TRBV28 TGTGCCAGCAGTACCGCGGGCAGGGGGCCCTGGCCCCAGCATTTT CASSTAGRGPWPQHF
TRBJ1-2 TRBD1 NA TRBV6-5 TGTGCCAGCAGTTACGGACAGGGTCGAGGCTACACCTTC CASSYGQGRGYTF
TRBJ2-7 NA NA TRBV29-1 TGCAGCGTAGTAGCGGCTTTCTCCTACGAGCAGTACTTC CSVVAAFSYEQYF
TRBJ1-1 NA NA TRBV6-4 TGTGCCAGCAGTGACGGACACCAAGCTTTCTTT CASSDGHQAFF
TRBJ1-2 NA NA TRBV18 TGTGCCAGCTCCCTAAGAACCCTCCCTCGGGGCTACACCTTC CASSLRTLPRGYTF
TRBJ2-7 NA NA TRBV19 TGTGCCAGTAGTATAGGCAGGGGGGAATACTACGAGCAGTACTTC CASSIGRGEYYEQYF
TRBJ2-7 TRBD1 once TRBV4-1 TGCGCCAGCAGCCATGAGGGGACAGGGAACTCCTACGAGCAGTACTTC CASSHEGTGNSYEQYF
TRBJ2-1 NA NA TRBV2 TGTGCCAGCAGCCCACAGGGCTCCGAGCAGTTCTTC CASSPQGSEQFF
TRBJ2-5 NA NA TRBV6-6 TGTGCCAGCAGTTACACATCCGAGGGGCCCGTTCAGACCCAGTACTTC CASSYTSEGPVQTQYF
TRBJ2-7 NA few TRBV10-3 TGTGCCATCAGTGAAAGTAGATACGAGCAGTACTTC CAISESRYEQYF